This is a list of T cell receptor beta chains from one sample in a study of radiotherapy plus CTLA-4 blockade in lung cancer. Assay used: immunoSEQ multiplex PCR; TCRdb lists only in-frame clones, some missing. The sample contains approximately 33,000 clones, roughly 80% of which appear only once. The material sequenced was peripheral blood, taken from a patient treated with radiotherapy plus ipilimumab. The receptors come from a human donor with non-small cell lung cancer who had stable disease on radiotherapy plus ipilimumab. Both conserved end residues are part of each CDR3. Fields, in order: D gene, V gene, clone size, J gene, CDR3 DNA, CDR3 protein. The D gene is left open where the match is weak. Clone sizes are given selectively: once, few, many, or a class where the clone is expanded.

>NA|TRBV18|NA|TRBJ1-6
TGTGCCAGCTCAGATTCACGGACGGGAAATTCACCCCTCCACTTT
CASSDSRTGNSPLHF
>NA|TRBV19|few|TRBJ2-4
TGTGCCAGTAGTATAGAAGGGTCCCCAAACATTCAGTACTTC
CASSIEGSPNIQYF
>TRBD1|TRBV11-2|NA|TRBJ2-3
TGTGCCAGCAGCTTAGTGGGGACAGGGGCCATCACAGATACGCAGTATTTT
CASSLVGTGAITDTQYF
>NA|TRBV28|NA|TRBJ2-4
TGTGCCAGCAGTTTACCTCTAGCCAAAAACATTCAGTACTTC
CASSLPLAKNIQYF
>NA|TRBV19|NA|TRBJ1-2
TGTGCCAGTGCCCCTCGGGGCAACTATGGCTACACCTTC
CASAPRGNYGYTF
>NA|TRBV16|NA|TRBJ1-5
TGTGCCAGCAGCCCTCCTATTTACAATCAGCCCCAGCATTTT
CASSPPIYNQPQHF
>NA|TRBV9|NA|TRBJ1-3
TGTGCCAGCAGCGCTGGGGTTGGAGGGGTACGTGGAAACACCATATATTTT
CASSAGVGGVRGNTIYF
>NA|TRBV5-6|NA|TRBJ2-5
TGTGCCAGCAGCTTAGTAGGGACGGGGAGCGAGACCCAGTACTTC
CASSLVGTGSETQYF
>TRBD1|TRBV6-1|few|TRBJ2-2
TGTGCCAGTCCCGGACAGGGGGAGGTGTCCGGGGAGCTGTTTTTT
CASPGQGEVSGELFF
>NA|TRBV28|NA|TRBJ1-5
TGTGCCAGCACCTCCCCTTCCGGGACACTGGATCAGCCCCAGCATTTT
CASTSPSGTLDQPQHF
>NA|TRBV10-2|NA|TRBJ1-1
TGCGCCAGCAAACAGAGGAACACTGAAGCTTTCTTT
CASKQRNTEAFF
>NA|TRBV30|NA|TRBJ1-2
TGTGCCTACCGCGGGGAGGCCGGGTACGGCTACACCTTC
CAYRGEAGYGYTF
>TRBD1|TRBV7-8|few|TRBJ1-1
TGTGCCAGCAGCTTAGTACAGGGGGGCACTGAAGCTTTCTTT
CASSLVQGGTEAFF
>NA|TRBV5-4|few|TRBJ2-4
TGTGCCAGCAGCGACTTCCGGGACATTAAAAACATTCAGTACTTC
CASSDFRDIKNIQYF
>NA|TRBV9|NA|TRBJ1-4
TGTGCCAGCACCCTCGGGCCTACTACTAATGAAAAACTGTTTTTT
CASTLGPTTNEKLFF
>NA|TRBV28|NA|TRBJ1-2
TGTGCCAGCAGTAAGGCGAAATATGGCTACACCTTC
CASSKAKYGYTF
>NA|TRBV5-1|NA|TRBJ2-7
TGCGCCAGCCCTACGGGGACACATCTTTACGAGCAGTACTTC
CASPTGTHLYEQYF
>NA|TRBV19|NA|TRBJ1-1
TGTGCCAGTAGTATTCGGGGTGTGTACACTGAAGCTTTCTTT
CASSIRGVYTEAFF
>TRBD1|TRBV2|NA|TRBJ1-5
TGTGCCAGCAGAAGCCGGACAGGGGGCAATCAGCCCCAGCATTTT
CASRSRTGGNQPQHF
>TRBD2|TRBV19|NA|TRBJ2-2
TGTGCCAGTAGGCCCCCGGGACTAGTCTCTCGGAACACCGGGGAGCTGTTTTTT
CASRPPGLVSRNTGELFF
>NA|TRBV10-1|few|TRBJ2-3
TGCGCCAGCAGTGGACAGGAGACGCAGTATTTT
CASSGQETQYF
>NA|TRBV7-8|NA|TRBJ1-5
TGTGCCAGCAGCTTAGCGCTTCAGGAGGCAAATCAGCCCCAGCATTTT
CASSLALQEANQPQHF
>NA|TRBV28|NA|TRBJ1-6
TGTGCCAGCAGTCAACAATTCTCACTTAGCTCCTATAATTCACCCCTCCACTTT
CASSQQFSLSSYNSPLHF
>TRBD1|TRBV6-1|NA|TRBJ2-4
TGTGCCAGCAGTGAAACGGGGACAGGGTCTGCCAAAAACATTCAGTACTTC
CASSETGTGSAKNIQYF
>NA|TRBV7-2|few|TRBJ2-5
TGTGCCAGCAGCCCCCCAACCGGGGAGACCCAGTACTTC
CASSPPTGETQYF
>NA|TRBV4-3|NA|TRBJ1-1
TGCGCCAGCAGCCAAGAGAGAGGGGTGGTAACTGAAGCTTTCTTT
CASSQERGVVTEAFF
>TRBD2|TRBV6-4|NA|TRBJ2-3
TGTGCCAGCAGGCATCTAGCGGGGGGCGGCACAGATACGCAGTATTTT
CASRHLAGGGTDTQYF
>NA|TRBV4-2|NA|TRBJ1-2
TGTGCCAGCACCCAAGGAAGGGGGTTTGGTGGCTACACCTTC
CASTQGRGFGGYTF
>TRBD1|TRBV6-1|NA|TRBJ1-6
TGTGCCAGCTGGAGGACAGGGATTTCACCCCTCCACTTT
CASWRTGISPLHF
>TRBD1|TRBV9|NA|TRBJ1-4
TGTGCCAGCAGCGAGGGACAGGGGGCGTTGGAAAAACTGTTTTTT
CASSEGQGALEKLFF
>NA|TRBV2|NA|TRBJ1-1
TGTGCCAGCAGTGACAGGCCGAGCACTGAAGCTTTCTTT
CASSDRPSTEAFF
>NA|TRBV30|NA|TRBJ2-1
TGTGCCTGGGCTACAGGTCAGAAGCAGTTCTTC
CAWATGQKQFF
>TRBD2|TRBV4-1|NA|TRBJ2-3
TGCGCCAGCAGCCAAGATCTCTTAGCGGGGGGCCGCGGCACAGATACGCAGTATTTT
CASSQDLLAGGRGTDTQYF
>NA|TRBV7-6|NA|TRBJ1-1
TGTGCCAGCAGCTTAGTAGCTGGGGACACTGAAGCTTTCTTT
CASSLVAGDTEAFF
>NA|TRBV5-6|NA|TRBJ2-2
TGTGCCAGCAGCTTGGCCGGCCCCGGGGAGCTGTTTTTT
CASSLAGPGELFF
>TRBD1|TRBV27|NA|TRBJ1-2
TGTGCCAGCAGTTCACTTGGACAGGGGCTCACCTATGGCTACACCTTC
CASSSLGQGLTYGYTF
>NA|TRBV9|NA|TRBJ2-7
TGTGCCAGCAGCGTGTCGGACGCCTACGAGCAGTACTTC
CASSVSDAYEQYF
>NA|TRBV5-1|NA|TRBJ2-5
TGCGCCAGCAGCTTGTCTCTCTCAAAAGAGACCCAGTACTTC
CASSLSLSKETQYF
>NA|TRBV5-5|NA|TRBJ1-1
TGTGCCAGCAGCGCCGGCTGGAGCACTGAAGCTTTCTTT
CASSAGWSTEAFF